This T cell receptor (beta chain) was retrieved from a study of early T cells in non-severe SARS-CoV-2 infection. The overall study: Unsorted whole blood bulk RNA was sequenced, with unpaired chains.

This clonotype was detected many times. Attachment of unique molecular identifiers to individual cDNA molecules was performed. TCRdb analysed the 5' RACE reads with MiXCR anew, one entry per CDR3 protein. Here the sample spans 68,000 or so distinct CDR3 sequences, 12% being singletons. The CDR3 contains 14 residues. J gave up 3 bases and V 7 bases, and 6 bases lay outside the gene matches. Germline CDR1 is SNHLY and CDR2 is FYNNEI. Material: whole blood. The V call is TRBV2, the J call TRBJ2-3, with 8 bases aligning to TRBD1. This sequence originates from an adult who was a healthcare worker with PCR-confirmed SARS-CoV-2 infection or an uninfected control (not recorded which). CDR3 in DNA: TGTGCCAGCATCCAGGGACAGGTGACAGATACGCAGTATTTT. This codes for CASIQGQVTDTQYF.